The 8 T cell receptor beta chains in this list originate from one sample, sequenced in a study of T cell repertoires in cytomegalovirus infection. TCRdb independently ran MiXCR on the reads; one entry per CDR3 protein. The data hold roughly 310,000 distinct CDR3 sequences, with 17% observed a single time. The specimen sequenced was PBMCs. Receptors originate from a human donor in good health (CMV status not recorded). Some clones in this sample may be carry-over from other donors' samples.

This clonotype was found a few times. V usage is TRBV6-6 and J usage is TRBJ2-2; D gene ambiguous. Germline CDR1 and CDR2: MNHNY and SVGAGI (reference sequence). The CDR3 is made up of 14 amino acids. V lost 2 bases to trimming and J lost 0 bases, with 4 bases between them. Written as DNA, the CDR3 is TGTGCCAGCAGTTACCGGACGAACACCGGGGAGCTGTTTTTT. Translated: CASSYRTNTGELFF.

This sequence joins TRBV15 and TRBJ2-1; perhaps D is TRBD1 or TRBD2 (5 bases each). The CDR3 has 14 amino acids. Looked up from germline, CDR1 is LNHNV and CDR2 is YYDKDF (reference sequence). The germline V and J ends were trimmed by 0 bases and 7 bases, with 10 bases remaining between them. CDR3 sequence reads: CATSREGENNEQFF. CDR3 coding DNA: TGTGCCACCAGCAGAGAGGGGGAAAATAATGAGCAGTTCTTC.

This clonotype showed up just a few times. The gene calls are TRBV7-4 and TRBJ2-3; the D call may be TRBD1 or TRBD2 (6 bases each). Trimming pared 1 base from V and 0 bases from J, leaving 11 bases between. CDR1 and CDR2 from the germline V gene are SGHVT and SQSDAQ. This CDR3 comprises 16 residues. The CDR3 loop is CASSLGGGSSTDTQYF. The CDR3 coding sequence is TGTGCCAGCAGCTTAGGAGGGGGGTCTAGCACAGATACGCAGTATTTT.

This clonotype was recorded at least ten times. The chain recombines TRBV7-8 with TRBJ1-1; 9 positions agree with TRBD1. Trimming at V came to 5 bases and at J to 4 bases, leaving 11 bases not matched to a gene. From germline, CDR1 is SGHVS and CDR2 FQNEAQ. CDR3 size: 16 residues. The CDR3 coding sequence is TGTGCCAGCAGCCCCCGGGACAGGGAGTTGACCACTGAAGCTTTCTTT. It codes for CASSPRDRELTTEAFF.

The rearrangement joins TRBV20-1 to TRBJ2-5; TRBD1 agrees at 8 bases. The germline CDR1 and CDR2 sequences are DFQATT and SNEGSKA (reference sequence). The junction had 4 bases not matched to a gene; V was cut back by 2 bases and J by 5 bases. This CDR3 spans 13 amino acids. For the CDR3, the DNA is TGCAGTGCTAGAACGGACAGGGTGGAGACCCAGTACTTC. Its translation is CSARTDRVETQYF.

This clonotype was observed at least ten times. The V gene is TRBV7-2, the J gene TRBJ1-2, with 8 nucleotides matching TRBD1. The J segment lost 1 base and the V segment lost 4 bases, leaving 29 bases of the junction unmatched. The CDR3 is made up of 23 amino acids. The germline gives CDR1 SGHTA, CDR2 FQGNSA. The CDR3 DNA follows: TGTGCCAGCAGCTCGACGGGGGGACAGGAGATCTCCGGGCCCGCCCACCATAACTATGGCTACACCTTC. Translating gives CASSSTGGQEISGPAHHNYGYTF.

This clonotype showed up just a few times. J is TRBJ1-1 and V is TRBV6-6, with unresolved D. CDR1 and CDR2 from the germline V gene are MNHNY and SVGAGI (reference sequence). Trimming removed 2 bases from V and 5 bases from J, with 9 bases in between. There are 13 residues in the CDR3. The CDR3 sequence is CASSYIEATEAFF. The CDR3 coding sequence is TGTGCCAGCAGTTACATAGAAGCGACTGAAGCTTTCTTT.

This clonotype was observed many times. The CDR3 loop is CASSLPLRRGMNTEAFF. The CDR3 region has the DNA TGTGCCAGCAGCCTCCCCTTACGCCGGGGGATGAACACTGAAGCTTTCTTT. The rearrangement joins TRBV7-2 to TRBJ1-1, with D possibly TRBD1 on 5 matching bases. This CDR3 has 17 residues. Germline values: CDR1 SGHTA, CDR2 FQGNSA. Between the trimmed V and J ends, which lost 5 bases and 0 bases, there was a span of 19 bases.